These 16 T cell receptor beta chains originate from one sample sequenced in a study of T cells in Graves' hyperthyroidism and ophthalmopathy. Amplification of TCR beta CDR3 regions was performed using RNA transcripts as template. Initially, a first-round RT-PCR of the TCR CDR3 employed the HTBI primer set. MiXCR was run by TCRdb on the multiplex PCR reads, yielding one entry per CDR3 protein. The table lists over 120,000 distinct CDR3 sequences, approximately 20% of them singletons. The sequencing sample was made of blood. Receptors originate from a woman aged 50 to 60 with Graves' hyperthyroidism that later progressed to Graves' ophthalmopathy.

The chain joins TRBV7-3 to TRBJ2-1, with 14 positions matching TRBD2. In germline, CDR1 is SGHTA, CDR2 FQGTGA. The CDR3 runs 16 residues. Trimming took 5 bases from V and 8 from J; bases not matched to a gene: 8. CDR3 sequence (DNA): TGTGCCAGCAGCGCTGGACTAGCGGGAGGAGTCGATGAGCAGTTCTTC. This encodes CASSAGLAGGVDEQFF.

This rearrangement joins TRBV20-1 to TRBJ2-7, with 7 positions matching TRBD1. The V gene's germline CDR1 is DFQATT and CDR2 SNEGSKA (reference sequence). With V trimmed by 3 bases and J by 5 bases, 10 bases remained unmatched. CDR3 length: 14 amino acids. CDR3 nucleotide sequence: TGCAGTGCTAGGGGACAGACGCAAGGGAACGAGCAGTACTTC. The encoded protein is CSARGQTQGNEQYF.

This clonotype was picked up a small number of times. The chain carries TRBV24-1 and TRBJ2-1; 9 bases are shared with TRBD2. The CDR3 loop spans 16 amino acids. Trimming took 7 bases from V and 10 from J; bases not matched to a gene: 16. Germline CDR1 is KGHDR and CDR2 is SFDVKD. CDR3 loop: CATRAAGGASGGEQFF. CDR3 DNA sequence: TGTGCCACCAGGGCGGCGGGAGGGGCCTCGGGAGGGGAGCAGTTCTTC.

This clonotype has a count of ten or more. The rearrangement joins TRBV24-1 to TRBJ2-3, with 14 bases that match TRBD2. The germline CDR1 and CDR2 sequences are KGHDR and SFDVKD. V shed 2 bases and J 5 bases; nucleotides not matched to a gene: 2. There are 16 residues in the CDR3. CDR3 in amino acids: CATSDSGTSGRDTQYF. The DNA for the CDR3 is TGTGCCACCAGTGATTCTGGGACTAGCGGGAGAGATACGCAGTATTTT.

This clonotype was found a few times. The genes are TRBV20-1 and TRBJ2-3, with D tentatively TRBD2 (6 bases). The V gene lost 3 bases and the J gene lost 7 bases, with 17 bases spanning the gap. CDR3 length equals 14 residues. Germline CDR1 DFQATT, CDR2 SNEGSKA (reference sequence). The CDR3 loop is CSASRAGTMNTQYF. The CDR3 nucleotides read TGCAGTGCTAGCAGGGCGGGAACGATGAATACGCAGTATTTT.

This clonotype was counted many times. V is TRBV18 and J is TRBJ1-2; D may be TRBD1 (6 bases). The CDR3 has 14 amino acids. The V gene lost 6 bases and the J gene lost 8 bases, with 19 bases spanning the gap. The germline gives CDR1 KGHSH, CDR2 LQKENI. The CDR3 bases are TGTGCCAGCTCCCTTGGGACACCCAGGGCCGGCTACACCTTC. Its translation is CASSLGTPRAGYTF.

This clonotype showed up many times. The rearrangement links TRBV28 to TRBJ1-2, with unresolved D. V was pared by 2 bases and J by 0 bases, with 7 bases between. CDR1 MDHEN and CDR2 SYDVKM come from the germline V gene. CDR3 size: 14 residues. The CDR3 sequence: CASSLPEANYGYTF. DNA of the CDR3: TGTGCCAGCAGTTTACCTGAGGCTAACTATGGCTACACCTTC.

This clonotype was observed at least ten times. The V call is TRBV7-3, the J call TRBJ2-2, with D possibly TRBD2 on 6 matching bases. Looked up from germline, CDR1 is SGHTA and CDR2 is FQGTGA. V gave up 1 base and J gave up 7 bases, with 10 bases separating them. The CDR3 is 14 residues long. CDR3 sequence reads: CASSLSGGGGELFF. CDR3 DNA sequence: TGTGCCAGCAGCTTAAGTGGGGGAGGCGGGGAGCTGTTTTTT.

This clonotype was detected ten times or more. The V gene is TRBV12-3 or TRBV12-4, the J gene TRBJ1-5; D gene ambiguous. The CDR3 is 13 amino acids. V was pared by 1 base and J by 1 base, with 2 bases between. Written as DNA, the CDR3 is TGTGCCAGCAGTTTAGACAGCAATCAGCCCCAGCATTTT. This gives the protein CASSLDSNQPQHF.

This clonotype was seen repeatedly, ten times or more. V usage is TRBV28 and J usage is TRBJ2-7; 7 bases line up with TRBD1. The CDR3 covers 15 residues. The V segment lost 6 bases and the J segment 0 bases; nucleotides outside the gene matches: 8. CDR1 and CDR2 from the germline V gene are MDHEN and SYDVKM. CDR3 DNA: TGTGCCAGCAGCGCCATACAGGGGAACTCCTACGAGCAGTACTTC. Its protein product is CASSAIQGNSYEQYF.

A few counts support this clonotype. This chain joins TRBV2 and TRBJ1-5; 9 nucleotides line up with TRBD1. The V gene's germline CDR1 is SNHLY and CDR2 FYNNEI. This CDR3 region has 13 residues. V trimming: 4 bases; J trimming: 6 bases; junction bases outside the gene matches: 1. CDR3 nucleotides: TGTGCCAGCAGTGGACAGGGGGGTCAGCCCCAGCATTTT. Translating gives CASSGQGGQPQHF. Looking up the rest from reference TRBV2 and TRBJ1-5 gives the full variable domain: EPEVTQTPSHQVTQMGQEVILRCVPISNHLYFYWYRQILGQKVEFLVSFYNNEISEKSEIFDDQFSVERPDGSNFTLKIRSTKLEDSAMYFCASSGQGGQPQHFGDGTRLSIL.

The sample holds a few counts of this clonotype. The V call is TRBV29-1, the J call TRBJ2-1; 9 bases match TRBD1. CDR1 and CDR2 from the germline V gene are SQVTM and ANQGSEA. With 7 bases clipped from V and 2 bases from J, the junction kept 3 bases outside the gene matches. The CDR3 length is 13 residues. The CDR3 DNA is TGCAGCGCCGGGACAGGGACCTACAATGAGCAGTTCTTC. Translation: CSAGTGTYNEQFF.

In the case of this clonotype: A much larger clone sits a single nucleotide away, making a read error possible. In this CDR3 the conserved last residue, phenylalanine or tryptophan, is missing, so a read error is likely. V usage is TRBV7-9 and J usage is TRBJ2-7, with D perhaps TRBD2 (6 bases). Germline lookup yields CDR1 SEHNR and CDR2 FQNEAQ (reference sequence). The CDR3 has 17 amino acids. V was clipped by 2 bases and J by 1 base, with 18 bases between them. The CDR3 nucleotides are TGTGCCAGCAGCTTATACTCGGGCCGGGGACTTTCCTACGAGCAGTACTCC. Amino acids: CASSLYSGRGLSYEQYS.

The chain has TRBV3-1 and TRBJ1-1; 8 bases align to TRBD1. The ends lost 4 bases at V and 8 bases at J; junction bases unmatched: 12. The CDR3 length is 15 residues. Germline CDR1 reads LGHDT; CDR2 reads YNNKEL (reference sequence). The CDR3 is CASSPTSRQGAEAFF. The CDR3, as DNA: TGTGCCAGCAGCCCCACCTCGCGGCAGGGGGCCGAAGCTTTCTTT.

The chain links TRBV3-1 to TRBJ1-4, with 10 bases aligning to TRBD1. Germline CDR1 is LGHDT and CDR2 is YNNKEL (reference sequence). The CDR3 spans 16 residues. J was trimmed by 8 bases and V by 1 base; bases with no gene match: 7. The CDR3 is CASSQGTGGVREKLFF. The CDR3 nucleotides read TGTGCCAGCAGCCAAGGGACAGGGGGGGTTCGGGAAAAACTGTTTTTT.

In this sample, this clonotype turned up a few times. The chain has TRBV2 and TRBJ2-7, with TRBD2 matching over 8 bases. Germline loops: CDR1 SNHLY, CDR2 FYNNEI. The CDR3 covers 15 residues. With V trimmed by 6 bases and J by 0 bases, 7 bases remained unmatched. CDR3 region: CASSRGGSNSYEQYF. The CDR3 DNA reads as TGTGCCAGCAGCCGGGGGGGCTCTAACTCCTACGAGCAGTACTTC.